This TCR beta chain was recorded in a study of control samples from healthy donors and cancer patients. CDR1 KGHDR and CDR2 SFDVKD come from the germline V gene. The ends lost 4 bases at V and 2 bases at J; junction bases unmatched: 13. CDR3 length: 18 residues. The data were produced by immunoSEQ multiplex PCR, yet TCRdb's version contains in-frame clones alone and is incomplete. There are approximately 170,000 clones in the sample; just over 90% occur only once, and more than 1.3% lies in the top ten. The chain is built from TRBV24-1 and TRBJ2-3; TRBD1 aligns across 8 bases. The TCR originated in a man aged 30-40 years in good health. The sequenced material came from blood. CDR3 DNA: TGTGCCACCAGTGACCCTCCAGCCGGGACAGGCAACACAGATACGCAGTATTTT. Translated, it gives CATSDPPAGTGNTDTQYF.